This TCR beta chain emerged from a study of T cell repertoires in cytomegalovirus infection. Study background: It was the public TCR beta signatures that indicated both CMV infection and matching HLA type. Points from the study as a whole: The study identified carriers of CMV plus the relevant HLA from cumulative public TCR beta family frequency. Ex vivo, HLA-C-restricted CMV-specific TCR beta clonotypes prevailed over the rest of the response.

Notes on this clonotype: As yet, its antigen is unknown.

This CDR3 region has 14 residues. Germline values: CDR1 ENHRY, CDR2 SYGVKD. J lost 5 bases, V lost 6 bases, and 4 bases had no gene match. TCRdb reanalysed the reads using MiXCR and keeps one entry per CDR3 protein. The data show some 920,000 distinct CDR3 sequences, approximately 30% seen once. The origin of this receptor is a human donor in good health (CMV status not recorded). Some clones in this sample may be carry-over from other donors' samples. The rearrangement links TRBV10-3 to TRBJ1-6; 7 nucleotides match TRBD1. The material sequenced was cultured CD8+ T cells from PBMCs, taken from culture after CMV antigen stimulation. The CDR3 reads CAIRTGKDNSPLHF. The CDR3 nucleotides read TGTGCCATCAGGACAGGGAAAGATAATTCACCCCTCCACTTT.